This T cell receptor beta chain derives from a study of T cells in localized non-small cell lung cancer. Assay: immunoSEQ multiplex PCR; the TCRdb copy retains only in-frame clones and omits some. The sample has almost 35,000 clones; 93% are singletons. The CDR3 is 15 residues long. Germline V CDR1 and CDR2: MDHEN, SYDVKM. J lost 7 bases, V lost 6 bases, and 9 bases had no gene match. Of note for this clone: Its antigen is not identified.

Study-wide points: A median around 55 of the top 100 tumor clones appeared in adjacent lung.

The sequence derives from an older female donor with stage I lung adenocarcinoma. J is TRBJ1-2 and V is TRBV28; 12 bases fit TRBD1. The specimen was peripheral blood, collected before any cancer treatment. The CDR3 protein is CASRRTGQGAPGYTF. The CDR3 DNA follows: TGTGCCAGCAGACGTACGGGACAGGGGGCCCCTGGCTACACCTTC.